The subject of this entry is one T cell receptor beta chain. The antigen is undetermined. What was sequenced were expressed TCRB transcripts, since all of the isolated RNA had been reverse transcribed. Method: immunoSEQ multiplex PCR; TCRdb's copy keeps in-frame clones and lacks some. The sample consists of around 280,000 clones, approximately 16% of them appearing once. The CDR3 loop spans 18 amino acids. V lost 4 bases and J lost 0; bases outside the gene matches: 13. CDR1 and CDR2 (germline): SGHDT, YYEEEE. The data belong to a study of beta chain features in type 1 diabetes. Findings and limits, study-wide: Patients with type 1 diabetes showed fewer VDJ junction insertions and more deletions. TCRB CDR3 length was moderately but significantly reduced in all four CD4+ subsets of Type 1 diabetes patients. HLA effects on TCRB rearrangement stayed unresolved here.

The sequence came from a man in his late teens or twenties with type 1 diabetes. Sequenced sample: naive CD4+ T cells from blood. V gene TRBV5-6 combines with J gene TRBJ2-4; 7 nucleotides agree with TRBD2. CDR3 sequence: CASSPGLGMGSAKNIQYF. As DNA, the CDR3 is TGTGCCAGCAGCCCCGGACTAGGGATGGGTTCAGCCAAAAACATTCAGTACTTC.